The source of this T cell receptor beta chain is a study of T cells in tuberculosis. The time point is: new active TB diagnosis, blood taken before or within 7 days of starting treatment. Each donor contributed about 110,000 T cells on average, unsorted. A note on this clone: Its matching antigen is unknown.

Findings and limits, study-wide: Classification accuracy was around 90% (AUROC roughly 0.9) with the GMM-specific repertoire.

The protocol was immunoSEQ multiplex PCR, while the TCRdb copy is restricted to in-frame clones and leaves out a portion. The data show about 49,000 clones, more than 90% seen once. The sequencing used PBMCs, collected at tuberculosis diagnosis. The sequence was obtained from an adult with tuberculosis.

The CDR3 nucleotides are TGTGCCAGCAGCGCGCAGGGTGGTAGCAATCAGCCCCAGCATTTT. This gives the protein CASSAQGGSNQPQHF. V is TRBV7-2 and J is TRBJ1-5; D is possibly TRBD1 (5 bases). Germline V gene sequence: CDR1 SGHTA, CDR2 FQGNSA. V was cut by 5 bases and J by 0 bases, with 11 bases left in between. The CDR3 is 15 residues long.